The 18 T cell receptor beta chains listed next were all sequenced from one sample in a study of T cell repertoires in cytomegalovirus infection. MiXCR was run by TCRdb on the reads, yielding one entry per CDR3 protein. This sample has 650,000 to 850,000 distinct CDR3 sequences, with roughly 28% found just once. What these receptors recognize is not known. Sequences were derived from cultured CD8+ T cells from PBMCs, sampled from culture after CMV antigen stimulation. The receptors come from a human donor in good health (CMV status not recorded). Some clones in this sample may be carry-over from other donors' samples.

The chain combines TRBV7-6 with TRBJ1-1; D uncertain. Germline values: CDR1 SGHVS, CDR2 FNYEAQ. Between the trimmed V and J ends, which lost 5 bases and 8 bases, there was a span of 12 bases. The CDR3 totals 12 residues. The CDR3 DNA is TGTGCCAGCAGCCCCGACGGGAGAGAAGCTTTCTTT. The encoded protein is CASSPDGREAFF.

This clonotype has a handful of counts. V is TRBV7-3 and J is TRBJ2-3; D is unclear. V lost 1 base and J 7 bases, leaving 12 bases between the germline ends. CDR1 and CDR2 from the germline V gene are SGHTA and FQGTGA. This CDR3 has 14 amino acids. In DNA, the CDR3 is TGTGCCAGCAGCTTAAGGGTGCGGTCGCATACGCAGTATTTT. Encoded protein: CASSLRVRSHTQYF.

This clonotype was counted a few times. The chain carries TRBV27 and TRBJ2-3; the D is unclear. The ends were cut back, 5 bases at V and 1 base at J, with 7 bases in the middle. Per germline, CDR1 MNHEY and CDR2 SMNVEV (reference sequence). There are 13 residues in the CDR3. CDR3 coding DNA: TGTGCCAGCAGTAGTTATGGCACAGATACGCAGTATTTT. Residues: CASSSYGTDTQYF.

The chain joins TRBV6-6 to TRBJ1-3; perhaps TRBD1 as D (5 bases). Between the trimmed V and J ends, which lost 7 bases and 8 bases, there was a span of 21 bases. The germline V gene encodes CDR1 MNHNY and CDR2 SVGAGI (reference sequence). There are 15 residues in the CDR3. The CDR3 DNA reads TGTGCCAGCACCGAAAGAGGGACCCTGGGATACACCATATATTTT. Residues: CASTERGTLGYTIYF.

This chain uses TRBV11-3 with TRBJ2-5, with 9 bases that match TRBD1. The CDR3 consists of 16 residues. The trim removed 5 bases at V and 5 bases at J, leaving 12 bases unmatched. Germline CDR1 is SGHNT and CDR2 is YENEEA. CDR3 residues: CASSTRDRVSAETQYF. The CDR3 coding sequence is TGTGCCAGCAGCACCCGGGACAGGGTATCGGCGGAGACCCAGTACTTC.

The V call is TRBV6-1, the J call TRBJ1-2, with 7 bases aligning to TRBD1. Germline V gene data show CDR1 as MNHNS and CDR2 as SASEGT. The V and J ends lost 7 bases and 4 bases, in that order; junction bases with no gene match: 6. The CDR3 has 13 amino acids. DNA for the CDR3: TGTGCCAGCAAGGAGAGGGGGCTCTATGGCTACACCTTC. This sequence encodes CASKERGLYGYTF.

The rearrangement links TRBV28 to TRBJ1-5; D is uncertain. The CDR3 covers 16 residues. Germline lookup yields CDR1 MDHEN and CDR2 SYDVKM. Trimming removed 9 bases at V and 1 base at J, with 19 bases between. The chain's CDR3 is CASLDRSGLSNQPQHF. The CDR3 DNA is TGTGCCAGTCTGGACCGCTCCGGGCTGAGCAATCAGCCCCAGCATTTT.

The rearrangement links TRBV19 to TRBJ1-1; 7 bases map to TRBD1. Looked up from germline, CDR1 is LNHDA and CDR2 is SQIVND (reference sequence). CDR3 length: 16 residues. V was pared by 3 bases and J by 3 bases, with 10 bases of the junction left unmatched. This chain's CDR3 is CASSMWSGGVDTEAFF. CDR3 nucleotides: TGTGCCAGTAGTATGTGGTCAGGGGGTGTGGACACTGAAGCTTTCTTT.

This clonotype came up a few times. The chain recombines TRBV5-1 with TRBJ1-2; D gene uncertain. The V end lost 4 bases, the J end lost 1 base, and 20 bases lay between the germline ends. Looked up from germline, CDR1 is SGHRS and CDR2 is YFSETQ. CDR3 size: 17 residues. The CDR3 DNA reads as TGCGCCAGCAGCCCCGGCCAGACCCCCACGCTTAACTATGGCTACACCTTC. Its translation: CASSPGQTPTLNYGYTF.

This clonotype was counted many times. V is TRBV20-1 and J is TRBJ2-3, with TRBD2 matching over 13 bases. Per germline, CDR1 DFQATT and CDR2 SNEGSKA (reference sequence). V was clipped by 0 bases and J by 1 base; unmatched bases: 7. The CDR3 totals 18 residues. This CDR3 reads CSARDETSGGPGTDTQYF. For the CDR3, the DNA is TGCAGTGCTAGAGATGAGACTAGCGGGGGGCCCGGCACAGATACGCAGTATTTT.

The chain uses TRBV2 and TRBJ1-4; perhaps TRBD1 as D (5 bases). Trimming shortened V by 5 bases and J by 4 bases, and 11 bases separated the two germline ends. The CDR3 is made up of 14 amino acids. Germline V gene lookup returns CDR1 SNHLY and CDR2 FYNNEI. CDR3 residues: CASSNGQDNEKLFF. For the CDR3, the DNA is TGTGCCAGCAGTAACGGACAAGATAATGAAAAACTGTTTTTT.

The chain links TRBV28 to TRBJ2-7; a possible D gene is TRBD1 (7 bases). Germline V gene lookup returns CDR1 MDHEN and CDR2 SYDVKM. CDR3 length: 16 amino acids. Trimming removed 7 bases from V and 1 base from J, with 20 bases in between. The CDR3 DNA is TGTGCCAGCACTTTTAGAGGGGGGACAGTTTCCTACGAGCAGTACTTC. The encoded protein is CASTFRGGTVSYEQYF.

This clonotype occurred many times. V gene TRBV27 combines with J gene TRBJ1-1; 9 bases line up with TRBD1. Germline trimming cut 3 bases from V and 2 bases from J; bases unmatched to any gene: 1. The length of the CDR3 is 14 residues. Germline CDR1 MNHEY, CDR2 SMNVEV (reference sequence). CDR3 loop: CASSFTGGNTEAFF. The CDR3, as DNA: TGTGCCAGCAGTTTCACAGGGGGCAACACTGAAGCTTTCTTT.

The chain recombines TRBV6-1 with TRBJ2-2; D call uncertain. The ends were cut back, 6 bases at V and 8 bases at J, with 10 bases in the middle. There are 12 residues in the CDR3. Germline V lookup: CDR1 MNHNS, CDR2 SASEGT. In nucleotides, the CDR3 is TGTGCCAGCAGGAAGGGTTTTGGGGAGCTGTTTTTT. Translation: CASRKGFGELFF.

This clonotype was seen ten or more times. This chain uses TRBV6-1 with TRBJ2-7, with a tentative D call TRBD1 (5 bases). The V end was cut by 5 bases, the J end by 0 bases, with 11 bases between. Germline CDR1 and CDR2: MNHNS and SASEGT. The CDR3 sequence is 14 residues long. The DNA of the CDR3 is TGTGCCAGCAGTCCCCTCGACAGCTCCTACGAGCAGTACTTC. This translates into CASSPLDSSYEQYF.

With regard to this clonotype: At one end the junction does not follow the germline gene, possibly because of a read error. The rearrangement links TRBV11-2 to TRBJ2-7, with 7 bases aligning to TRBD1. Germline CDR1 and CDR2: SGHAT and FQNNGV. This CDR3 spans 11 amino acids. The CDR3 loop reads CASSLGGGPSF. DNA for the CDR3: TGTGCCAGCAGCTTAGGAGGGGGCCCCTCCTTC.

This clonotype has only a few counts. The chain joins TRBV20-1 to TRBJ2-7; TRBD2 matches 10 bases. Germline CDR1 and CDR2: DFQATT and SNEGSKA (reference sequence). Unmatched junction bases numbered 4, after V lost 3 bases and J lost 5 bases. The CDR3 length is 13 residues. The DNA of the CDR3 is TGCAGTGCTAGGGGACTAGCGACCCACGAGCAGTACGTC. Its translation is CSARGLATHEQYV.

This clonotype was seen a few times. The chain uses TRBV6-2 or TRBV6-3 and TRBJ2-7, with D possibly called TRBD1 or TRBD2 (5 bases each). V lost 5 bases, J lost 4 bases, and 18 bases lay in between. This CDR3 is built from 15 residues. Per the germline V gene, CDR1 is MNHEY and CDR2 is SVGEGT. This chain's CDR3 is CASSKGPRGPYEQYV. The CDR3 coding sequence is TGTGCCAGCAGTAAAGGGCCACGGGGACCGTACGAGCAGTACGTC.